The clone carrying this TCR beta chain occurred once. This specimen comes from a study of blood T cell repertoires in COVID-19. Across the whole study: Some COVID-19 samples were acute and others convalescent; all came from the United States, Italy and Spain.

Per germline, CDR1 MDHEN and CDR2 SYDVKM. This CDR3 spans 15 amino acids. Trimming cost V 0 bases and J 2 bases, with 8 bases left between them. Per the original methods: Reference gene primers were amplified, and this amplification served to estimate nucleated cell counts. Sequencing used immunoSEQ multiplex PCR; TCRdb keeps in-frame clones, though not all of them. For V, J and clone size, that table is used; D and trimming come from the DNA. Of some 400,000 clones in the sample, around 87% were seen once. This chain connects TRBV28 to TRBJ1-5; tentatively, D is TRBD1 (5 bases). Sequencing was performed on peripheral blood. This receptor was identified in a woman aged 25 to 39 with COVID-19, enrolled during active disease. CDR3 coding DNA: TGTGCCAGCAGTTTATGGTCGGGGGGCAATCAGCCCCAGCATTTT. This gives the protein CASSLWSGGNQPQHF.